This T cell receptor beta chain was retrieved from a study of blood T cells in healthy people across ages. Trimming stripped 3 bases from V and 2 bases from J, with 4 bases between. This CDR3 is 12 amino acids long. The V gene's germline CDR1 is KGHSH and CDR2 LQKENI. Study conclusions and caveats: In long-lived donors, naive CD4+ cell counts and diversity exceeded those of aged donors.

Together with a sample-barcoded 5' primer, a J-beta primer mix was included in a second PCR lasting roughly 6 to 12 cycles. A single record per CDR3 protein comes from TCRdb applying MiXCR to the 5' RACE reads. Of about 280,000 distinct CDR3 sequences listed, 25% to 30% were seen once; the top ten hold 25% to 35%. Healthy Caucasian individuals from Russia aged 6 to 90 were enrolled as donors. Each donor supplied approximately 10 milliliters of peripheral blood. Remarks on this clonotype: The antigen remains unidentified.

The rearrangement joins TRBV18 to TRBJ2-5; D unresolved. Sequencing was done on a sample of blood. This clonotype was sampled from a woman in her 70s in good health. The CDR3 bases are TGTGCCAGCTCACCCCGTCAAGAGACCCAGTACTTC. Its translation: CASSPRQETQYF.